This T cell receptor beta chain was obtained from a study of blood T cell repertoires in COVID-19. Study summary: The origin of the acute and convalescent COVID-19 samples was the United States, Italy and Spain. The cDNA or gDNA used as material had been derived from T cells, B-cell-depleted T cells, or PBMCs.

This CDR3 contains 14 residues. The J segment lost 5 bases and the V segment lost 4 bases, leaving 5 bases of the junction unmatched. Germline V CDR1 and CDR2: SNHLY, FYNNEI. Original processing notes: Amplification of reference gene primers was used by the study to estimate nucleated cell counts. The data were produced by immunoSEQ multiplex PCR, yet TCRdb's version contains in-frame clones alone and is incomplete. V and J calls and clone size are given by that table; D and trimming were obtained from the DNA. This table holds about 50,000 clones, 85% to 90% found once. The clonotype originates from a human donor in a cohort sampled during active COVID-19. The chain uses TRBV2 and TRBJ2-5, with 9 bases aligning to TRBD1. Source material: peripheral blood. CDR3 sequence reads: CASSAQGAGETQYF. CDR3 nucleotide sequence: TGTGCCAGCAGTGCACAGGGGGCTGGGGAGACCCAGTACTTC.